These 22 T cell receptor beta chains originate from one sample sequenced in a study of human T cells and chemical hapten exposure. From the RACE reads, TCRdb called clonotypes with MiXCR, one entry per CDR3 protein. The table shows 95,000 to 150,000 distinct CDR3 sequences, with about 11% occurring only once. Time point denoted: patch test 3, about 24 weeks after DPC sensitization. Documented treatment: therapeutic diphenylcyclopropenone sensitization with weekly scalp DPC. Sample: whole blood, taken in connection with sensitization to the hapten diphenylcyclopropenone (DPC). The receptors derive from a woman aged 45-59 years with alopecia areata. Some clones in this sample may be carry-over from other donors' samples.

This clonotype has just a few counts. The rearrangement links TRBV27 to TRBJ2-2; D might be TRBD2 (6 bases). CDR1 MNHEY and CDR2 SMNVEV come from the germline V gene (reference sequence). There are 15 residues in the CDR3. Trimming took off 3 bases at V and 2 bases at J, with 10 bases between the two ends. The DNA of the CDR3 is TGTGCCAGCAGTTTGTTCGCGGGAAACACCGGGGAGCTGTTTTTT. It encodes CASSLFAGNTGELFF.

This clonotype has a count of ten or more. The genes are TRBV29-1 and TRBJ2-2, with D perhaps given as TRBD1 or TRBD2 (5 bases each). The CDR3 runs to 15 residues. The germline V gene encodes CDR1 SQVTM and CDR2 ANQGSEA. With 4 bases removed from V and 3 bases from J, the gap between germline ends came to 15 bases. CDR3 region: CSVGAGTGYTGELFF. The CDR3 DNA reads TGCAGCGTTGGTGCCGGGACGGGTTACACCGGGGAGCTGTTTTTT.

There are a few counts of this clonotype. The chain recombines TRBV2 with TRBJ2-1; D unclear. CDR3 length: 12 residues. V was trimmed by 4 bases and J by 9 bases, leaving 10 bases between them. Per germline, CDR1 SNHLY and CDR2 FYNNEI. The CDR3 loop is CASSVGTGEQFF. The CDR3 DNA is TGTGCCAGCAGTGTGGGTACGGGTGAGCAGTTCTTC.

The CDR3 spells CATGRDQPQHF. The CDR3 bases are TGTGCCACCGGTCGGGATCAGCCCCAGCATTTT. The J gene is TRBJ1-5, the V gene TRBV7-2; D gene uncertain. Trimming took 10 bases from V and 5 from J, leaving 9 bases between them. This CDR3 has 11 residues. Per the germline V gene, CDR1 is SGHTA and CDR2 is FQGNSA.

This clonotype appeared a few times. The chain links TRBV6-2 or TRBV6-3 to TRBJ1-1; no clear D. The CDR3 is 13 residues long. Germline V gene data show CDR1 as MNHEY and CDR2 as SVGEGT. The V end lost 0 bases, the J end lost 4 bases, and 6 bases lay between the germline ends. The CDR3 DNA reads as TGTGCCAGCAGTTACTCGATAGGCACTGAAGCTTTCTTT. It yields the protein CASSYSIGTEAFF.

This clonotype has more than one count but fewer than ten. The chain joins TRBV12-3 or TRBV12-4 to TRBJ2-3, with a tentative D call TRBD1 (5 bases). The CDR3 sequence is 14 residues long. Trimming cost V 3 bases and J 6 bases, with 13 bases left between them. CDR3 region: CASSFTGRRDTQYF. In nucleotides, the CDR3 is TGTGCCAGCAGTTTCACAGGAAGGCGGGATACGCAGTATTTT.

This clonotype was seen a few times. V and J are TRBV7-9 and TRBJ1-4, with D hard to call. Trimming pared 5 bases from V and 5 bases from J, leaving 6 bases between. Germline loops: CDR1 SEHNR, CDR2 FQNEAQ (reference sequence). CDR3 size: 12 residues. The CDR3 protein is CASSPRNEKLFF. CDR3 coding DNA: TGTGCCAGCAGCCCAAGAAATGAAAAACTGTTTTTT.

This sequence joins TRBV12-3 or TRBV12-4 and TRBJ2-3; D perhaps matches TRBD1 (5 bases). Trimming shortened V by 6 bases and J by 0 bases, and 10 bases separated the two germline ends. The CDR3 totals 14 residues. As DNA, the CDR3 is TGTGCCAGCAGACAAGACAGTAGCACAGATACGCAGTATTTT. Its translation: CASRQDSSTDTQYF.

This clonotype showed up just a few times. The V and J genes are TRBV6-1 and TRBJ1-3, with D possibly TRBD1 on 5 matching bases. The CDR3 is 15 residues long. Germline CDR1 reads MNHNS; CDR2 reads SASEGT. Trimming shortened V by 0 bases and J by 3 bases, and 9 bases separated the two germline ends. CDR3 DNA: TGTGCCAGCAGTGAAGCGGTAGGGGTTGGAAACACCATATATTTT. It is translated as CASSEAVGVGNTIYF.

This clonotype was found many times. The genes are TRBV7-2 and TRBJ1-5; the match to TRBD1 covers 8 bases. J was trimmed by 7 bases and V by 5 bases; bases with no gene match: 4. The germline V gene encodes CDR1 SGHTA and CDR2 FQGNSA. This CDR3 comprises 13 residues. The CDR3 bases are TGTGCCAGCAGCGGGACAGGTGGACAGCCCCAGCATTTT. Its protein product is CASSGTGGQPQHF.

J is TRBJ2-1 and V is TRBV7-9; TRBD2 aligns across 11 bases. This CDR3 has 16 amino acids. Germline CDR1 SEHNR, CDR2 FQNEAQ (reference sequence). After removal of 4 bases from V and 8 bases from J, the junction contained 10 bases not matched to a gene. In DNA, the CDR3 is TGTGCCAGCAGCTCTGGACTAGCGGGCCTTTTTGATGAGCAGTTCTTC. Translated, it gives CASSSGLAGLFDEQFF.

There are a few counts of this clonotype. The chain joins TRBV28 to TRBJ2-7, with 11 bases matching TRBD2. The CDR3 runs 15 residues. Looked up from germline, CDR1 is MDHEN and CDR2 is SYDVKM. V lost 5 bases and J lost 1; bases outside the gene matches: 4. The CDR3 is CASSIGTSGSYEQYF. In nucleotides, the CDR3 is TGTGCCAGCAGTATCGGGACTAGCGGATCCTACGAGCAGTACTTC.

This clonotype was counted only a few times. The J gene is TRBJ2-3, the V gene TRBV2, with D possibly matching TRBD2 (6 bases). V lost 3 bases and J lost 8, with 6 bases in between. This CDR3 has 11 residues. The V gene's germline CDR1 is SNHLY and CDR2 FYNNEI. CDR3: CASSEGGTQYF. Here the CDR3 DNA reads TGTGCCAGCAGTGAGGGGGGTACGCAGTATTTT.

The chain employs TRBV5-1 and TRBJ1-6; possible D gene TRBD1, 6 bases. The CDR3 loop spans 14 amino acids. The ends were cut back, 4 bases at V and 10 bases at J, with 15 bases in the middle. Germline loops: CDR1 SGHRS, CDR2 YFSETQ. CDR3 coding DNA: TGCGCCAGCAGCCCCGAAACAGGGAACTCACCCCTCCACTTT. Its translation is CASSPETGNSPLHF.

The chain carries TRBV13 and TRBJ2-2; D possibly corresponds to TRBD2 (5 bases). This CDR3 has 11 residues. The germline gives CDR1 PRHDT, CDR2 FYEKMQ (reference sequence). V was cut by 7 bases and J by 6 bases, with 6 bases left in between. CDR3 sequence: CASMEAGELFF. The DNA of the CDR3 is TGTGCCAGCATGGAGGCCGGGGAGCTGTTTTTT.

The chain carries TRBV7-2 and TRBJ1-2; TRBD1 is a possible D gene (6 bases). This CDR3 region has 16 residues. Per germline, CDR1 SGHTA and CDR2 FQGNSA. The V and J ends lost 5 bases and 6 bases respectively, with 22 bases between them. In DNA form, the CDR3 reads TGTGCCAGCAGCACCTCCTACAGGGACTCCTATGATGGCTACACCTTC. It encodes CASSTSYRDSYDGYTF.

The chain combines TRBV2 with TRBJ2-3, with unresolved D. The CDR3 runs to 14 residues. Trimming shortened V by 0 bases and J by 3 bases, and 7 bases separated the two germline ends. The germline V gene encodes CDR1 SNHLY and CDR2 FYNNEI. The CDR3 DNA reads as TGTGCCAGCAGTGAAGCTAGCTGTACAGATACGCAGTATTTT. The encoded protein is CASSEASCTDTQYF.

The sample holds many counts of this clonotype. J is TRBJ2-3 and V is TRBV20-1, with 7 bases that match TRBD2. Germline lookup yields CDR1 DFQATT and CDR2 SNEGSKA (reference sequence). CDR3 size: 15 residues. After removal of 3 bases from V and 2 bases from J, the junction contained 8 bases not matched to a gene. CDR3 bases: TGCAGTGCTAGGGACGGGGGGTTCCTCACAGATACGCAGTATTTT. Translation gives CSARDGGFLTDTQYF.

There are a few counts of this clonotype. The rearrangement joins TRBV29-1 to TRBJ2-1; TRBD1 matches at 10 bases. Germline V lookup: CDR1 SQVTM, CDR2 ANQGSEA. Trimming at V came to 6 bases and at J to 2 bases, leaving 19 bases not matched to a gene. The CDR3 runs 19 residues. In DNA form, the CDR3 reads TGCAGCGTGGTCGGGACAGGGGACGAGGCGGGATCACCCTACAATGAGCAGTTCTTC. This translates into CSVVGTGDEAGSPYNEQFF.

The sample holds many counts of this clonotype. V gene TRBV13 combines with J gene TRBJ2-7; D remains ambiguous. This CDR3 contains 12 residues. V lost 3 bases and J lost 1, with 4 bases in between. Per germline, CDR1 PRHDT and CDR2 FYEKMQ (reference sequence). CDR3 region: CASSFLSYEQYF. Written as DNA, the CDR3 is TGTGCCAGCAGCTTTTTATCCTACGAGCAGTACTTC.

The table lists this clonotype with a few counts. The rearrangement uses TRBV29-1 and TRBJ1-2, with 8 bases aligning to TRBD1. V lost 6 bases, J lost 7 bases, and 4 bases stayed unmatched. CDR3 length equals 11 residues. Germline V lookup: CDR1 SQVTM, CDR2 ANQGSEA. The CDR3 region is CSVMDRVGYTF. In DNA, the CDR3 is TGCAGCGTGATGGACAGGGTTGGCTACACCTTC.

This clonotype occurred a few times. The chain joins TRBV28 to TRBJ1-1; D is uncertain. V lost 10 bases and J lost 6, with 9 bases in between. Per germline, CDR1 MDHEN and CDR2 SYDVKM. This CDR3 comprises 10 residues. Here the CDR3 DNA reads TGTGCCACGCGATTAGCTGAAGCTTTCTTT. This gives the protein CATRLAEAFF.